The source of this T cell receptor (beta chain) is a study of cytomegalovirus exposure and HLA in healthy donors. On this clone: Its antigen is undetermined.

Donors came from a validation cohort of 95 to 150 subjects, distinct from the first 666-subject cohort. The V end was cut by 5 bases, the J end by 0 bases, with 16 bases between. Germline V lookup: CDR1 SGHVS, CDR2 FNYEAQ. The CDR3 runs to 16 residues. Study outcomes and limitations: TCR clusters originating in the first cohort tended to co-occur in the approximately 130 validation repertoires, according to a later analysis. The dataset shows that most TCR sequences were rare, while some public TCRs occurred in many donors. Cytomegalovirus-associated status was assigned to some 160 TCR beta chains.

Sequenced by immunoSEQ multiplex PCR; TCRdb stores in-frame clones only, minus some. The repertoire holds about 130,000 clones, with around 80% as singletons. The receptor's source is a man aged 25-45 years in good health and CMV-seropositive. The chain links TRBV7-6 to TRBJ1-2; D is possibly TRBD1 (6 bases). Sequenced material: PBMCs. CDR3 sequence reads: CASSKSGGQTNYGYTF. The DNA for the CDR3 is TGTGCCAGCAGCAAAAGCGGCGGACAGACTAACTATGGCTACACCTTC.